The 10 T cell receptor beta chains in this list originate from one sample, sequenced in a study of siplizumab effects on memory and regulatory T cells. Here immunoSEQ multiplex PCR was the method, and the copy in TCRdb shows in-frame clones only, minus some. The sample yields around 100,000 clones, 80% to 95% seen once. Sequencing was done on a sample of CD4+ T cells sorted from blood. These receptors originate from a human donor in good health.

The chain links TRBV28 to TRBJ1-1; D unclear. V was trimmed by 3 bases and J by 2 bases, leaving 13 bases between them. CDR1 is MDHEN and CDR2 is SYDVKM in the germline V gene. The CDR3 spans 15 residues. The CDR3 loop reads CASSFQAWDNTEAFF. The CDR3 coding sequence is TGTGCCAGCAGTTTCCAGGCTTGGGATAACACTGAAGCTTTCTTT.

This chain connects TRBV14 to TRBJ2-3, with TRBD2 identical over 7 bases. V lost 1 base, J lost 3 bases, and 4 bases stayed unmatched. CDR1 is SGHDN and CDR2 is FVKESK in the germline V gene. The CDR3 spans 15 residues. The CDR3 nucleotides are TGTGCCAGCAGCCAAGCAAGCGGGATTACAGATACGCAGTATTTT. This gives the protein CASSQASGITDTQYF.

The rearrangement joins TRBV19 to TRBJ2-7; 10 bases map to TRBD2. The CDR3 is made up of 14 amino acids. Germline CDR1 is LNHDA and CDR2 is SQIVND (reference sequence). The trim removed 3 bases at V and 2 bases at J, leaving 1 base unmatched. The CDR3 sequence: CASSISGRAYEQYF. The CDR3 coding sequence is TGTGCCAGTAGTATCAGCGGGAGGGCCTACGAGCAGTACTTC. Drawing the rest from reference TRBV19 and TRBJ2-7, the complete variable domain is DGGITQSPKYLFRKEGQNVTLSCEQNLNHDAMYWYRQDPGQGLRLIYYSQIVNDFQKGDIAEGYSVSREKKESFPLTVTSAQKNPTAFYLCASSISGRAYEQYFGPGTRLTVT.

V usage is TRBV4-1 and J usage is TRBJ2-7; D possibly corresponds to TRBD2 (6 bases). Germline V lookup: CDR1 MGHRA, CDR2 YSYEKL. This CDR3 is 15 amino acids long. V lost 4 bases to trimming and J lost 4 bases, with 17 bases between them. The DNA of the CDR3 is TGCGCCAGCAGCCCGGACCAGGGAAGCGGGTACGAGCAGTACTTC. Its translation is CASSPDQGSGYEQYF.

The gene calls are TRBV27 and TRBJ2-7, with 8 bases lining up with TRBD2. This CDR3 is 14 amino acids long. Per germline, CDR1 MNHEY and CDR2 SMNVEV (reference sequence). V lost 1 base to trimming and J lost 3 bases; unmatched junction nucleotides: 2. The CDR3 loop reads CASSLFSGVYEQYF. The DNA for the CDR3 is TGTGCCAGCAGTTTATTTAGCGGGGTCTACGAGCAGTACTTC.

The chain joins TRBV9 to TRBJ2-5, with unresolved D. V was cut by 3 bases and J by 3 bases, with 12 bases left in between. The CDR3 length is 14 residues. Germline lookup yields CDR1 SGDLS and CDR2 YYNGEE. CDR3 residues: CASSGAGSKETQYF. Here the CDR3 DNA reads TGTGCCAGCAGCGGGGCAGGCAGTAAAGAGACCCAGTACTTC.

The gene calls are TRBV7-9 and TRBJ2-1; D is ambiguous. CDR1 and CDR2 from the germline V gene are SEHNR and FQNEAQ (reference sequence). The length of the CDR3 is 13 residues. With 5 bases removed from V and 5 bases from J, the gap between germline ends came to 10 bases. As DNA, the CDR3 is TGTGCCAGCAGCCCGAACATCCACAATGAGCAGTTCTTC. It encodes CASSPNIHNEQFF.

The chain is built from TRBV5-8 and TRBJ2-3; D uncertain. The CDR3 length is 16 residues. CDR1 and CDR2 (germline): SGHTS, YDEGEE. V dropped 3 bases and J dropped 5 bases, with 19 bases sitting between them. CDR3 sequence reads: CASSSPKVAVIDTQYF. The DNA for the CDR3 is TGTGCCAGCAGCTCGCCTAAGGTGGCCGTTATAGATACGCAGTATTTT.

The V and J genes are TRBV11-2 and TRBJ2-7; possibly TRBD1 or TRBD2 for D (6 bases each). Trimming shortened V by 8 bases and J by 5 bases, and 19 bases separated the two germline ends. Germline V gives CDR1 SGHAT, CDR2 FQNNGV. CDR3 length equals 14 residues. In DNA form, the CDR3 reads TGTGCCAGCCGGGGGCTACCCCGTCAGAACGAGCAGTACTTC. This encodes CASRGLPRQNEQYF.

V and J are TRBV2 and TRBJ1-5; D perhaps matches TRBD1 (6 bases). Trimming removed 5 bases at V and 0 bases at J, with 11 bases between. The CDR3 has 15 amino acids. CDR1 and CDR2 (germline): SNHLY, FYNNEI. In nucleotides, the CDR3 is TGTGCCAGCAGTCCGGACAGACATAGCAATCAGCCCCAGCATTTT. Its translation: CASSPDRHSNQPQHF.